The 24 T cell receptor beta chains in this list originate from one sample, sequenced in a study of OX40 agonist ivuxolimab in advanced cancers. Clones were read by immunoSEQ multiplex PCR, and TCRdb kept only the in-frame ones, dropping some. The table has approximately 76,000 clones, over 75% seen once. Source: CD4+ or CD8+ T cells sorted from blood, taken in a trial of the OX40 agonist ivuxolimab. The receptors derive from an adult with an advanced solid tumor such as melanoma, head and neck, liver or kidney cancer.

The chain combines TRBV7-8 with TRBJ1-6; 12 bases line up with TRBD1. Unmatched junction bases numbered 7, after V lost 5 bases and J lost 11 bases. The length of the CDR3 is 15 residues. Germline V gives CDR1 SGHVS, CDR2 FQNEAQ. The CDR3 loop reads CASSQGQGARAPLHF. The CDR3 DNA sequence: TGTGCCAGCAGCCAGGGACAGGGGGCCAGGGCACCCCTCCACTTT.

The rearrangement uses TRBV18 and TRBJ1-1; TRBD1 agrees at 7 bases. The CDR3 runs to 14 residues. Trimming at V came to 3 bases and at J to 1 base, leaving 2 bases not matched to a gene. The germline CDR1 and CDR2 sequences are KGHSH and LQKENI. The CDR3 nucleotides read TGTGCCAGCTCACCGGGACAGCAGAACACTGAAGCTTTCTTT. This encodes CASSPGQQNTEAFF. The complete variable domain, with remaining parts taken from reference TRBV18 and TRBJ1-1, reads NAGVMQNPRHLVRRRGQEARLRCSPMKGHSHVYWYRQLPEEGLKFMVYLQKENIIDESGMPKERFSAEFPKEGPSILRIQQVVRGDSAAYFCASSPGQQNTEAFFGQGTRLTVV.

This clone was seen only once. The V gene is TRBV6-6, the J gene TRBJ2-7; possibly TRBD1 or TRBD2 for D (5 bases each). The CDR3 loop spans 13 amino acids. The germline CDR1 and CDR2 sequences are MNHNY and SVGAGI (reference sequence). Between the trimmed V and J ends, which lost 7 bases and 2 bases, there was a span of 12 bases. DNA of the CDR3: TGTGCCAGCACAGGAGAGGGGCCCTACGAGCAGTACTTC. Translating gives CASTGEGPYEQYF.

Here the CDR3 DNA reads TGTGCCAGCAGCTGGGAATGGGGTTCTGGAAACACCATATATTTT. It specifies CASSWEWGSGNTIYF. This chain joins TRBV11-2 and TRBJ1-3; D not resolved. The CDR3 sequence is 15 residues long. The V end was cut by 4 bases, the J end by 1 base, with 11 bases between. Germline lookup yields CDR1 SGHAT and CDR2 FQNNGV.

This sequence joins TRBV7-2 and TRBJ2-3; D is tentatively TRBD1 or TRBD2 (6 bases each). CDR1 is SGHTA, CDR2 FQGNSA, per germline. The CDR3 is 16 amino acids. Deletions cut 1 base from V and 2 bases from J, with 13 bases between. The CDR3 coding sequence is TGTGCCAGCAGCTTAGTGGGGGGCCTTTTCACAGATACGCAGTATTTT. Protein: CASSLVGGLFTDTQYF.

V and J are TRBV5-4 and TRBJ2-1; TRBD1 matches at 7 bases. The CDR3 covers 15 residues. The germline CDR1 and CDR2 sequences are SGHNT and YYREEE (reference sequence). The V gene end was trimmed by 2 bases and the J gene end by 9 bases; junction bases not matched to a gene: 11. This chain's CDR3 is CASSFWQGVKVEQFF. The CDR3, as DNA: TGTGCCAGCAGCTTCTGGCAGGGGGTAAAGGTTGAGCAGTTCTTC.

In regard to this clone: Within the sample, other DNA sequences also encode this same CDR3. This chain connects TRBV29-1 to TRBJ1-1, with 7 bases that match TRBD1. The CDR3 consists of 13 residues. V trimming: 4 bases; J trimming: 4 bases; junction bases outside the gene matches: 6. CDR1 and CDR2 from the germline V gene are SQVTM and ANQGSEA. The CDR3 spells CSVGEQGGTEAFF. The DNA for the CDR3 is TGCAGCGTTGGAGAGCAGGGGGGCACTGAAGCTTTCTTT.

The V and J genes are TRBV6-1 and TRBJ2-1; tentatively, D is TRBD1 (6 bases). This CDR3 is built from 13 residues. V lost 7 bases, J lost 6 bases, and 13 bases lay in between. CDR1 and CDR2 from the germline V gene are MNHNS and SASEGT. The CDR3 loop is CASTFTGINEQFF. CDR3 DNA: TGTGCCAGCACCTTCACAGGGATCAATGAGCAGTTCTTC.

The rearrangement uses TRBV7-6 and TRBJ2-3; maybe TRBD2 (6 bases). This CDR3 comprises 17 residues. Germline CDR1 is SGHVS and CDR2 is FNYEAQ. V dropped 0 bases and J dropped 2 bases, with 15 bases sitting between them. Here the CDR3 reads CASSLAATSVVTDTQYF. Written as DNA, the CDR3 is TGTGCCAGCAGCTTAGCGGCGACTAGTGTGGTCACAGATACGCAGTATTTT.

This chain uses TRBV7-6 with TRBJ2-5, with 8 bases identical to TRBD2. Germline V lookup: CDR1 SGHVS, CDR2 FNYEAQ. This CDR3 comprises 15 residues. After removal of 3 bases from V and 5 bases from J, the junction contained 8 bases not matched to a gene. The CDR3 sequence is CASSFTSGGFETQYF. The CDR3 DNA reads TGTGCCAGCAGCTTTACGTCGGGGGGGTTTGAGACCCAGTACTTC.

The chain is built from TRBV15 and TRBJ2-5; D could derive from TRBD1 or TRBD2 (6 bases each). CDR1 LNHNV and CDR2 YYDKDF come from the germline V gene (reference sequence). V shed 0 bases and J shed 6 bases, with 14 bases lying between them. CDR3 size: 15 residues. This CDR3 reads CATSRDSGGVQTQYF. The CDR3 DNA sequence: TGTGCCACCAGCAGAGATTCCGGGGGCGTGCAGACCCAGTACTTC.

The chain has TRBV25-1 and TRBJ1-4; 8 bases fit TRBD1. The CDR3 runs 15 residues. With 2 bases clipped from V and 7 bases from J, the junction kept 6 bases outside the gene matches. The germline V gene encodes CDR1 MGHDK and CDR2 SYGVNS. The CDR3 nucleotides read TGTGCCAGCAGTGAAGGGGGGGGGACAGGTGAAAAACTGTTTTTT. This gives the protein CASSEGGGTGEKLFF.

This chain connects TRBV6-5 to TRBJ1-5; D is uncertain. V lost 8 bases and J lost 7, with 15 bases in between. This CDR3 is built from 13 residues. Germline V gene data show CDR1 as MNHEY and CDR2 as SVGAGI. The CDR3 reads CASGGGFAQPQHF. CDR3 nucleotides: TGTGCCAGCGGAGGCGGGTTTGCCCAGCCCCAGCATTTT.

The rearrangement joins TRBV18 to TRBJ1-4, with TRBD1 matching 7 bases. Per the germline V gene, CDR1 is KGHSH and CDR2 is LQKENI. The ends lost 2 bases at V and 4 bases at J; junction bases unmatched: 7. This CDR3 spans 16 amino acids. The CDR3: CASSPDTGTVNEKLFF. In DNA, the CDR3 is TGTGCCAGCTCACCAGATACCGGGACAGTTAATGAAAAACTGTTTTTT.

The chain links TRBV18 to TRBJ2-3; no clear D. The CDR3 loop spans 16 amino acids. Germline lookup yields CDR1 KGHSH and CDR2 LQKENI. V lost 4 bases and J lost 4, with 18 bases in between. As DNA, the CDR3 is TGTGCCAGCTCACGCTCCGGAGCTTGGGGATCAGATACGCAGTATTTT. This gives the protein CASSRSGAWGSDTQYF.

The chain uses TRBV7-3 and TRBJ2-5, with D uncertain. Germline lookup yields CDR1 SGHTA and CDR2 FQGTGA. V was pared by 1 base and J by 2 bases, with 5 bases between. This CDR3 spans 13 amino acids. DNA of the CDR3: TGTGCCAGCAGCTTAATTTCTCAAGAGACCCAGTACTTC. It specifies CASSLISQETQYF.

CDR3 residues: CASGFGGTYNEQFF. As DNA, the CDR3 is TGTGCCAGCGGTTTTGGGGGAACCTACAATGAGCAGTTCTTC. The chain uses TRBV6-5 and TRBJ2-1; D is possibly TRBD1 or TRBD2 (5 bases each). V shed 8 bases and J shed 2 bases, with 13 bases lying between them. The germline gives CDR1 MNHEY, CDR2 SVGAGI. The CDR3 is made up of 14 amino acids.

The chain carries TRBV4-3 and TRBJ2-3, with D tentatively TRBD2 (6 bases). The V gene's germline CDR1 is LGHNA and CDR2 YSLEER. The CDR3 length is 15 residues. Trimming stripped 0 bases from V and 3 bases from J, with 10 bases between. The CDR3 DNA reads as TGCGCCAGCAGCCAAGATTCTGGGGGGACAGATACGCAGTATTTT. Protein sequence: CASSQDSGGTDTQYF.

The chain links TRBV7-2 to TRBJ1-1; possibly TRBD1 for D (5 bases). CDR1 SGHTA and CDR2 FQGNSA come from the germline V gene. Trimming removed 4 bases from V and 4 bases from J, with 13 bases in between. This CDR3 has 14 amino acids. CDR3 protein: CASSSRRQGTEAFF. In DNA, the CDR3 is TGTGCCAGCAGCTCTAGAAGGCAGGGCACTGAAGCTTTCTTT.

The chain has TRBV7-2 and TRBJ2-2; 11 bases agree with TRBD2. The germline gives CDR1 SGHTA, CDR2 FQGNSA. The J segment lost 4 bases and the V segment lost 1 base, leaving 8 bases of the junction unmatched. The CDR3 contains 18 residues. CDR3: CASSLVASGGRGTGELFF. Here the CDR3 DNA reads TGTGCCAGCAGCTTAGTGGCTAGCGGGGGGCGGGGCACCGGGGAGCTGTTTTTT.

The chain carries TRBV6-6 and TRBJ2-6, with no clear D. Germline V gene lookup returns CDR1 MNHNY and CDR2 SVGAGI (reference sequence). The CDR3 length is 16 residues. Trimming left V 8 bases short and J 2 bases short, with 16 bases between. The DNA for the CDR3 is TGTGCCAGCGCAGACACTGGCGTCGCTGGGGCCAACGTCCTGACTTTC. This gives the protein CASADTGVAGANVLTF.

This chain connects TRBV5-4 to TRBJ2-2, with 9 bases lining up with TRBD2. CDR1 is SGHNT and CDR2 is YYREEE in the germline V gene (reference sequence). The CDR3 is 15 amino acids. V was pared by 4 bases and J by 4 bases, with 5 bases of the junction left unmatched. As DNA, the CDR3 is TGTGCCAGCAGCATCGGACTAGCGTTCACCGGGGAGCTGTTTTTT. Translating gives CASSIGLAFTGELFF.

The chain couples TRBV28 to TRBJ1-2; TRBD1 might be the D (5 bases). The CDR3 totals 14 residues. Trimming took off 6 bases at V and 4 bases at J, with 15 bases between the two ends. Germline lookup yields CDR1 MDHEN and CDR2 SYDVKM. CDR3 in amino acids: CASSVPDRAYGYTF. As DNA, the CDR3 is TGTGCCAGCAGCGTTCCAGACAGAGCCTATGGCTACACCTTC.

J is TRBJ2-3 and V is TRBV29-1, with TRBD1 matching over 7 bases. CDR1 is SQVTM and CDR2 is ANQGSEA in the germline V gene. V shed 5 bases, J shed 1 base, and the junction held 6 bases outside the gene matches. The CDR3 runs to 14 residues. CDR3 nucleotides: TGCAGCGTTCTACGGGACAGTGGCACAGATACGCAGTATTTT. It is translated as CSVLRDSGTDTQYF.